This passage covers 32 T cell receptor beta chains from one sample sequenced in a study of T cells after yellow fever vaccination. TCRdb passed the 5' RACE reads through MiXCR, listing each CDR3 protein once. The sample includes tens of thousands of distinct CDR3 sequences, more than 9% of them seen just once. The specimen was PBMCs, either bulk or a sorted T-cell subset (CD4+, CD8+, memory, or dextramer-sorted; not recorded which), collected more than 13 days after the first yellow fever vaccination. These receptor sequences come from a man aged 18 to 30 who received the YFV17D yellow fever vaccine.

This clonotype was seen more than once but under ten times. This likely comes from a read error, as the CDR3 has no conserved phenylalanine or tryptophan at its end. It is unclear where the CDR3 begins or ends on the DNA, so no DNA is shown, and the CDR3 is as TCRdb lists it. The chain employs TRBV20-1 and TRBJ1-4; TRBD1 is taken as the D call from the table, unchecked against the DNA. CDR1 and CDR2 from the germline V gene are DFQATT and SNEGSKA (reference sequence). The CDR3 has 15 residues if both end residues are counted. CDR3 loop: CSARDPTGQGTLILY.

Only a few counts were recorded for this clonotype. This sequence joins TRBV11-2 and TRBJ1-2; D gene unclear. V lost 1 base and J 7 bases, leaving 10 bases between the germline ends. The CDR3 has 13 amino acids. Germline values: CDR1 SGHAT, CDR2 FQNNGV. CDR3 sequence reads: CASSLGTGFGYTF. The CDR3 DNA is TGTGCCAGCAGCTTAGGAACGGGCTTTGGCTACACCTTC. The variable domain in full, with the rest retrieved from reference TRBV11-2 and TRBJ1-2, is EAGVAQSPRYKIIEKRQSVAFWCNPISGHATLYWYQQILGQGPKLLIQFQNNGVVDDSQLPKDRFSAERLKGVDSTLKIQPAKLEDSAVYLCASSLGTGFGYTFGSGTRLTVV.

This clonotype has more than one count but fewer than ten. The rearrangement joins TRBV19 to TRBJ2-2, with unresolved D. CDR1 LNHDA and CDR2 SQIVND come from the germline V gene (reference sequence). The CDR3 length is 16 residues. The ends were cut back, 5 bases at V and 1 base at J, with 14 bases in the middle. The CDR3 bases are TGTGCCAGTAGTCCTCGGGCCAGAATGAACACCGGGGAGCTGTTTTTT. Translation gives CASSPRARMNTGELFF.

In this sample, this clonotype turned up many times. This chain joins TRBV20-1 and TRBJ2-3, with a tentative D call TRBD2 (6 bases). Trimming removed 5 bases from V and 4 bases from J, with 13 bases in between. CDR1 and CDR2 from the germline V gene are DFQATT and SNEGSKA (reference sequence). The CDR3 length is 13 residues. The CDR3, as DNA: TGCAGTGCTTCCGGGACTGTGGCAGATACGCAGTATTTT. Its protein is CSASGTVADTQYF.

CDR3 nucleotide sequence: TGTGCCAGCAGCCCTAGGGACAGAATAGGTCGCGGCTACACCTTC. This encodes CASSPRDRIGRGYTF. J is TRBJ1-2 and V is TRBV9; 7 bases fit TRBD1. Germline assignment: CDR1 SGDLS and CDR2 YYNGEE. Trimming at V came to 4 bases and at J to 8 bases, leaving 14 bases not matched to a gene. The CDR3 contains 15 residues.

Points on this clonotype: A much larger clone differs from this one at a single base, so this may be a read error. This chain connects TRBV5-1 to TRBJ1-5; D is perhaps TRBD1 (5 bases). The CDR3 consists of 15 residues. Germline-derived CDR1 and CDR2 are SGHRS and YFSETQ. The CDR3 loop reads CASSLDGRGNQAQHF. DNA for the CDR3: TGCGCCAGCAGCTTGGATGGTCGGGGGAATCAGGCCCAGCATTTT.

Many counts were recorded for this clonotype. This rearrangement joins TRBV11-2 to TRBJ1-2; weak D call: TRBD1 (5 bases). Germline V gene lookup returns CDR1 SGHAT and CDR2 FQNNGV. The V end lost 2 bases, the J end lost 8 bases, and 15 bases lay between the germline ends. CDR3 length equals 14 residues. In DNA, the CDR3 is TGTGCCAGCAGCTTATCCTCAGTGGGGGTAGGCTACACCTTC. Protein product: CASSLSSVGVGYTF.

In this sample, this clonotype turned up many times. This sequence joins TRBV18 and TRBJ2-3; no firm D call. The germline CDR1 and CDR2 sequences are KGHSH and LQKENI. This CDR3 comprises 13 residues. V was clipped by 0 bases and J by 1 base, with 2 bases between them. In DNA, the CDR3 is TGTGCCAGCTCACCACCGGGCACAGATACGCAGTATTTT. Amino acid sequence: CASSPPGTDTQYF.

Comments on this clonotype: Since a much larger clone is just one base distant, this may be a read error. This rearrangement joins TRBV7-3 to TRBJ2-1; no clear D gene. This CDR3 spans 13 amino acids. Germline CDR1 and CDR2: SGHTA and FQGTGA. CDR3 in DNA: TGTGCCAGCAGCGTGTACAGAAGCAATGAGGAGTTCTTC. Its translation is CASSVYRSNEEFF.

This clonotype came up many times. This rearrangement joins TRBV3-1 to TRBJ2-2; D might be TRBD2 (6 bases). The germline V and J ends were trimmed by 4 bases and 6 bases, with 12 bases remaining between them. The germline CDR1 and CDR2 sequences are LGHDT and YNNKEL (reference sequence). CDR3 length: 14 residues. CDR3 nucleotide sequence: TGTGCCAGCAGCCGGACTACGCCCGCCGGGGAGCTGTTTTTT. Translated, it gives CASSRTTPAGELFF.

This clonotype was detected many times. V is TRBV29-1 and J is TRBJ2-7; 11 bases line up with TRBD1. V lost 7 bases, J lost 5 bases, and 7 bases stayed unmatched. Germline CDR1 and CDR2: SQVTM and ANQGSEA. This CDR3 has 13 amino acids. The CDR3 protein is CSAWGGQGDEQYF. CDR3 coding DNA: TGCAGCGCCTGGGGGGGACAGGGGGACGAGCAGTACTTC.

In its sample, this clonotype was seen many times. This rearrangement joins TRBV18 to TRBJ1-1; 12 bases are a match to TRBD1. The CDR3 totals 18 residues. The germline V gene encodes CDR1 KGHSH and CDR2 LQKENI. J was trimmed by 0 bases and V by 6 bases; bases with no gene match: 11. The CDR3 reads CASSRSPGQGALNTEAFF. The CDR3 DNA reads as TGTGCCAGCTCGCGCAGCCCGGGACAGGGGGCTCTGAACACTGAAGCTTTCTTT.

This clonotype has at least ten counts. V usage is TRBV5-4 and J usage is TRBJ2-5, with D tentatively TRBD1 or TRBD2 (6 bases each). Deletions cut 8 bases from V and 5 bases from J, with 10 bases between. Germline V gene lookup returns CDR1 SGHNT and CDR2 YYREEE (reference sequence). The CDR3 extends over 11 amino acids. CDR3 sequence (DNA): TGTGCCAGTAAAGGGGGGGAGACCCAGTACTTC. This codes for CASKGGETQYF.

This clonotype was recorded many times. The chain has TRBV6-5 and TRBJ2-1, with D hard to call. The CDR3 runs 12 residues. The V and J ends lost 11 bases and 4 bases respectively, with 12 bases between them. Per germline, CDR1 MNHEY and CDR2 SVGAGI. The CDR3: CASSTPYNEQFF. The CDR3 bases are TGTGCCTCAAGCACACCATACAATGAGCAGTTCTTC.

The chain links TRBV10-1 to TRBJ2-3; 9 nucleotides line up with TRBD1. V trimming: 7 bases; J trimming: 5 bases; junction bases outside the gene matches: 7. CDR1 and CDR2 from the germline V gene are WNHNN and SYGVQD (reference sequence). The CDR3 runs to 14 residues. CDR3 sequence (DNA): TGCGCCAGCAAGTACAGGGGGCGCTTAGATACGCAGTATTTT. Translated: CASKYRGRLDTQYF.

At least ten counts were recorded for this clonotype. The chain is built from TRBV5-4 and TRBJ2-6, with D possibly TRBD1 on 7 matching bases. The V gene lost 1 base and the J gene lost 0 bases, with 17 bases spanning the gap. The CDR3 has 19 residues. CDR1 and CDR2 (germline): SGHNT, YYREEE (reference sequence). This CDR3 is CASSLRTGDRFSGANVLTF. Written as DNA, the CDR3 is TGTGCCAGCAGCTTGAGAACGGGGGACAGATTCTCTGGGGCCAACGTCCTGACTTTC.

The table lists this clonotype with many counts. The chain links TRBV12-3 or TRBV12-4 to TRBJ1-5; D not resolved. CDR3 size: 15 residues. V shed 3 bases and J shed 7 bases, with 16 bases lying between them. As DNA, the CDR3 is TGTGCCAGCAGTTTTATGGGCGGAGAAGGGCAGCCCCAGCATTTT. Translated, it gives CASSFMGGEGQPQHF.

By its share, this clonotype is medium-sized. The rearrangement links TRBV20-1 to TRBJ2-1; 12 nucleotides agree with TRBD2. CDR1 is DFQATT, CDR2 SNEGSKA, per germline (reference sequence). Germline trimming cut 3 bases from V and 7 bases from J; bases unmatched to any gene: 1. CDR3 length: 13 residues. The CDR3 coding sequence is TGCAGTGCTAGTGGACTAGCGGGGAATGAGCAGTTCTTC. As protein: CSASGLAGNEQFF.

Note on this clonotype: Possible read error: a much larger clone is one base away. V is TRBV10-2 and J is TRBJ2-7, with D possibly matching TRBD1 (5 bases). V was shortened by 8 bases and J by 6 bases, with 20 bases between the two germline ends. The CDR3 consists of 14 residues. Per germline, CDR1 WSHSY and CDR2 SAAADI. This CDR3 reads CASSPWQGALEQYF. The CDR3 nucleotides read TGCGCCAGCTCACCGTGGCAAGGGGCTCTCGAGCAGTACTTC.

This chain connects TRBV19 to TRBJ1-5; 7 bases are a match to TRBD1. V shed 9 bases and J 0 bases; nucleotides not matched to a gene: 14. Germline-derived CDR1 and CDR2 are LNHDA and SQIVND (reference sequence). The CDR3 has 17 amino acids. CDR3 residues: CASRNRGRDYSNQPQHF. The DNA for the CDR3 is TGTGCCAGCCGAAACAGGGGTCGTGATTATAGCAATCAGCCCCAGCATTTT.

This clonotype was seen at least ten times. The rearrangement joins TRBV20-1 to TRBJ1-3; 10 bases line up with TRBD1. The CDR3 runs 13 residues. Germline trimming cut 5 bases from V and 5 bases from J; bases unmatched to any gene: 3. Per germline, CDR1 DFQATT and CDR2 SNEGSKA (reference sequence). The CDR3 DNA reads as TGCAGTGCTGGGGGACAGGGGAGAAACACCATATATTTT. It encodes CSAGGQGRNTIYF.

This clonotype was seen ten or more times. The V gene is TRBV6-1, the J gene TRBJ1-2; unclear D gene. Germline lookup yields CDR1 MNHNS and CDR2 SASEGT. This CDR3 has 14 amino acids. Trimming pared 8 bases from V and 4 bases from J, leaving 17 bases between. The CDR3 DNA follows: TGTGCCAGCCGCCTCATTACAGCAGTCTATGGCTACACCTTC. The encoded protein is CASRLITAVYGYTF.

This clonotype was observed many times. CDR3 nucleotides: TGCGCCAGCAGCACAGGACACGCCGGCACAGATACGCAGTATTTT. Amino acids: CASSTGHAGTDTQYF. V and J are TRBV5-1 and TRBJ2-3; perhaps TRBD1 as D (5 bases). V was pared by 4 bases and J by 1 base, with 13 bases between. This CDR3 region has 15 residues. Germline assignment: CDR1 SGHRS and CDR2 YFSETQ. The full variable domain, rest sourced from reference TRBV5-1 and TRBJ2-3, is KAGVTQTPRYLIKTRGQQVTLSCSPISGHRSVSWYQQTPGQGLQFLFEYFSETQRNKGNFPGRFSGRQFSNSRSEMNVSTLELGDSALYLCASSTGHAGTDTQYFGPGTRLTVL.

Many counts were recorded for this clonotype. V gene TRBV6-5 combines with J gene TRBJ2-3; 7 nucleotides line up with TRBD1. The CDR3 has 14 residues. V trimming: 2 bases; J trimming: 4 bases; junction bases outside the gene matches: 3. Germline-derived CDR1 and CDR2 are MNHEY and SVGAGI. The CDR3 reads CASSYRQGPDTQYF. The CDR3 DNA reads TGTGCCAGCAGTTACCGACAGGGCCCAGATACGCAGTATTTT.

This clonotype was counted ten times or more. The chain couples TRBV20-1 to TRBJ1-5; a possible D gene is TRBD1 (5 bases). Germline V gene data show CDR1 as DFQATT and CDR2 as SNEGSKA (reference sequence). The ends were cut back, 0 bases at V and 3 bases at J, with 15 bases in the middle. The CDR3 loop spans 16 amino acids. The CDR3 is CSARDRVGGYNQPQHF. CDR3 coding DNA: TGCAGTGCTAGAGATCGGGTTGGGGGGTACAATCAGCCCCAGCATTTT.

This clonotype counts as medium-sized. The CDR3 loop is CSALSEYGYTF. The CDR3 DNA is TGCAGTGCCTTGAGCGAGTATGGCTACACCTTC. This chain connects TRBV20-1 to TRBJ1-2; no reliable D call. CDR1 and CDR2 from the germline V gene are DFQATT and SNEGSKA (reference sequence). The germline V and J ends were trimmed by 6 bases and 5 bases, with 10 bases remaining between them. The CDR3 is 11 residues long.

This clonotype was observed many times. This chain uses TRBV6-4 with TRBJ1-1; the match to TRBD1 covers 12 bases. V lost 3 bases and J lost 10; bases outside the gene matches: 12. The length of the CDR3 is 16 residues. The germline gives CDR1 MRHNA, CDR2 SNTAGT. This CDR3 reads CASSESTGTGGGRAFF. Written as DNA, the CDR3 is TGTGCCAGCAGTGAGAGCACCGGGACAGGGGGCGGGAGAGCTTTCTTT.

This clonotype was counted at least ten times. The rearrangement uses TRBV18 and TRBJ1-6; TRBD1 is a possible D gene (5 bases). V gave up 5 bases and J gave up 8 bases, with 10 bases separating them. The CDR3 runs 13 residues. Germline V CDR1 and CDR2: KGHSH, LQKENI. CDR3 bases: TGTGCCAGCTCATCGGAGACAGATTCACCCCTCCACTTT. It is translated as CASSSETDSPLHF.

Concerning this clonotype: A much larger clone lies one base from this, so it may be a read error. The chain uses TRBV5-6 and TRBJ1-2; D gene uncertain. The germline V gene has CDR1 SGHDT and CDR2 YYEEEE. The CDR3 is made up of 17 amino acids. CDR3 DNA: TGTGCCAGCATCAACCAAAAGAGAGGGCGTGGGTTCTATGGCGACACCTTC. Translating it yields CASINQKRGRGFYGDTF.

This clonotype has just a few counts. V and J are TRBV5-6 and TRBJ2-5, with 7 nucleotides matching TRBD1. This CDR3 contains 14 residues. The germline V gene encodes CDR1 SGHDT and CDR2 YYEEEE. Trimming at V came to 3 bases and at J to 4 bases, leaving 6 bases not matched to a gene. In DNA, the CDR3 is TGTGCCAGCAGCTGGGCGACAGGGCGAGAGACCCAGTACTTC. Protein product: CASSWATGRETQYF.

Concerning this clonotype itself: A much bigger clone sits one base away, suggesting this may be a read error. The rearrangement uses TRBV30 and TRBJ2-7; 7 bases match TRBD2. The V segment lost 3 bases and the J segment 8 bases; nucleotides outside the gene matches: 16. The CDR3 is 15 residues long. Per germline, CDR1 GTSNPN and CDR2 SVGIG (reference sequence). The CDR3 sequence is CAWRRKGTIGNKQYF. CDR3 nucleotides: TGTGCCTGGAGGCGAAAGGGGACTATCGGTAATAAGCAGTACTTC.

By proportion, this clonotype is medium-sized. The rearrangement joins TRBV4-1 to TRBJ2-1, with 12 bases aligning to TRBD2. The ends lost 6 bases at V and 10 bases at J; junction bases unmatched: 13. Germline loops: CDR1 MGHRA, CDR2 YSYEKL. The CDR3 totals 16 residues. The CDR3: CASRPLTSGGIKEQFF. The CDR3, as DNA: TGCGCCAGCAGGCCTCTGACTAGCGGGGGCATCAAGGAGCAGTTCTTC.